This entry lists 11 T cell receptor beta chains sequenced from one sample in a study of T-cell reconstitution after alpha-beta-depleted transplantation in children. Unique molecular identifiers were incorporated during preparation of the TCRbeta library. MiXCR, run by TCRdb on the PCR reads, gives a single entry per CDR3 protein. The table has about 980,000 distinct CDR3 sequences, less than 30% seen once; the top ten hold over 25%. Specimen: PBMCs, mostly from graft donor cells, collected 360 days after TCRalphabeta/CD19-depleted stem cell transplant. These receptors all come from a boy younger than two who had a stem cell transplant for SCID, so the T cells may come from the graft donor.

The J gene is TRBJ1-1, the V gene TRBV7-2; D is possibly TRBD1 (5 bases). Per the germline V gene, CDR1 is SGHTA and CDR2 is FQGNSA. Trimming removed 2 bases from V and 3 bases from J, with 7 bases in between. This CDR3 region has 13 residues. The CDR3 protein is CASSLSRDTEAFF. For the CDR3, the DNA is TGTGCCAGCAGCTTAAGCAGGGACACTGAAGCTTTCTTT.

This clonotype occurred once. The rearrangement links TRBV4-2 to TRBJ2-3; 11 bases line up with TRBD2. The CDR3 loop spans 17 amino acids. The ends lost 0 bases at V and 2 bases at J; junction bases unmatched: 4. Germline CDR1 reads LGHNA; CDR2 reads YNFKEQ. The CDR3 loop is CASSQETSGVITDTQYF. CDR3 coding DNA: TGTGCCAGCAGCCAAGAGACTAGCGGGGTGATCACAGATACGCAGTATTTT.

V gene TRBV7-9 combines with J gene TRBJ2-4; D gene unclear. Trimming removed 5 bases from V and 10 bases from J, with 12 bases in between. CDR1 and CDR2 (germline): SEHNR, FQNEAQ (reference sequence). The CDR3 has 12 amino acids. CDR3: CASSQDAQIQYF. For the CDR3, the DNA is TGTGCCAGCAGCCAAGACGCCCAAATTCAGTACTTC.

In its sample, this clonotype was seen a few times. The chain employs TRBV4-3 and TRBJ1-1; the D gene is possibly TRBD1 (5 bases). The CDR3 spans 14 residues. Deletions cut 0 bases from V and 3 bases from J, with 8 bases between. In germline, CDR1 is LGHNA, CDR2 YSLEER. CDR3 region: CASSQDGHYTEAFF. Written as DNA, the CDR3 is TGCGCCAGCAGCCAAGATGGACACTACACTGAAGCTTTCTTT.

This clonotype showed up many times. The chain joins TRBV12-3 or TRBV12-4 to TRBJ2-3; 10 bases fit TRBD2. The J segment lost 3 bases and the V segment lost 6 bases, leaving 6 bases of the junction unmatched. This CDR3 is 15 amino acids long. The DNA for the CDR3 is TGTGCCAGCAGCCCCAGTAGCGGGGGGACAGATACGCAGTATTTT. Translation gives CASSPSSGGTDTQYF.

The CDR3 DNA reads TGCAGCGTAAGGAAACAGGGGGCGGGCACAGATACGCAGTATTTT. Translating gives CSVRKQGAGTDTQYF. This rearrangement joins TRBV29-1 to TRBJ2-3, with 9 bases identical to TRBD1. Germline-derived CDR1 and CDR2 are SQVTM and ANQGSEA. The CDR3 length is 15 residues. V lost 6 bases, J lost 1 base, and 8 bases stayed unmatched.

The V call is TRBV5-6, the J call TRBJ1-3; a weak D match, TRBD1 (5 bases). V shed 4 bases and J shed 0 bases, with 23 bases lying between them. CDR1 is SGHDT, CDR2 YYEEEE, per germline. The length of the CDR3 is 19 residues. This CDR3 is CASSPLGDSSAVSGNTIYF. In DNA, the CDR3 is TGTGCCAGCAGCCCGTTGGGGGACTCCTCCGCCGTCTCTGGAAACACCATATATTTT.

The chain recombines TRBV29-1 with TRBJ1-1, with D unclear. From germline, CDR1 is SQVTM and CDR2 ANQGSEA. There are 15 residues in the CDR3. The V end was cut by 4 bases, the J end by 0 bases, with 15 bases between. DNA for the CDR3: TGCAGCGTTGTGGAAGTAAGGGCCTTGAACACTGAAGCTTTCTTT. Encoded protein: CSVVEVRALNTEAFF.

This clonotype was found a few times. The chain recombines TRBV10-3 with TRBJ2-3; no reliable D call. The CDR3 loop spans 13 amino acids. V was clipped by 4 bases and J by 5 bases, with 10 bases between them. From germline, CDR1 is ENHRY and CDR2 SYGVKD. This CDR3 is CAISGWELDTQYF. Here the CDR3 DNA reads TGTGCCATCAGTGGCTGGGAATTAGATACGCAGTATTTT.

The sample holds a few counts of this clonotype. The chain uses TRBV4-2 and TRBJ2-1; 9 bases match TRBD1. Germline CDR1 and CDR2: LGHNA and YNFKEQ. The CDR3 runs to 17 residues. The J segment lost 1 base and the V segment lost 3 bases, leaving 7 bases of the junction unmatched. The CDR3 is CASSHPKDRGSYNEQFF. In DNA form, the CDR3 reads TGTGCCAGCAGCCACCCTAAGGACAGGGGTTCCTACAATGAGCAGTTCTTC.

The chain employs TRBV29-1 and TRBJ2-7; D ambiguous. This CDR3 contains 12 residues. Trimming took 0 bases from V and 9 from J, leaving 12 bases between them. Looked up from germline, CDR1 is SQVTM and CDR2 is ANQGSEA. The CDR3 region is CSVEEAGSWQYF. The DNA for the CDR3 is TGCAGCGTTGAAGAGGCCGGCTCTTGGCAGTACTTC.